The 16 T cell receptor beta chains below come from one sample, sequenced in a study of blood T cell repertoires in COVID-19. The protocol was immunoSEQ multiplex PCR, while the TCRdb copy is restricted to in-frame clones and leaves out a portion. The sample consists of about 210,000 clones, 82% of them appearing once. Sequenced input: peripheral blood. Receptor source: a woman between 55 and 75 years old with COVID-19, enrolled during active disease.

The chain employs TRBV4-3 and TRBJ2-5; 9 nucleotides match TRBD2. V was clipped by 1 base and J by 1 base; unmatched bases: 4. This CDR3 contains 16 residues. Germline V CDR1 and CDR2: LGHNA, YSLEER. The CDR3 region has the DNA TGCGCCAGCAGCCAAGGGCTAGCGGGACCCCAAGAGACCCAGTACTTC. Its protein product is CASSQGLAGPQETQYF.

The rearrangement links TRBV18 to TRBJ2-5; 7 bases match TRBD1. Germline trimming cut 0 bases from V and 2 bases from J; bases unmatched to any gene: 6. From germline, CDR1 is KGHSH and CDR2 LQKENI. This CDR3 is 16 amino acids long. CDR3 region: CASSPPPGQIQETQYF. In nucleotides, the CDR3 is TGTGCCAGCTCACCACCGCCGGGACAGATACAAGAGACCCAGTACTTC.

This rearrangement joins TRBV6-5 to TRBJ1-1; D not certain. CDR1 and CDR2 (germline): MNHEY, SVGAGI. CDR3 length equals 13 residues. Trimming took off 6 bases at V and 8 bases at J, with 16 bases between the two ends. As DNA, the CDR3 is TGTGCCAGCAGCGCCGGGTCTTCATCGGAAGCTTTCTTT. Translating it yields CASSAGSSSEAFF.

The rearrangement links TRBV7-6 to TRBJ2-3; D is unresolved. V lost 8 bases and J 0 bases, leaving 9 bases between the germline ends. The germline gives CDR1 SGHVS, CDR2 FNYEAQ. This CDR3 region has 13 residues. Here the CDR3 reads CASGSLSTDTQYF. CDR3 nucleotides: TGTGCCAGCGGCTCCCTGAGCACAGATACGCAGTATTTT.

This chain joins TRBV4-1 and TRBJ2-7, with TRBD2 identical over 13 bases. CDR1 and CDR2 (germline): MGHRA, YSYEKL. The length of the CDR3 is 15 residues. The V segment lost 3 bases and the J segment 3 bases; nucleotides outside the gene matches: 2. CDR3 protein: CASSQGLAGLYEQYF. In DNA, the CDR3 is TGCGCCAGCAGCCAGGGACTAGCGGGGCTCTACGAGCAGTACTTC.

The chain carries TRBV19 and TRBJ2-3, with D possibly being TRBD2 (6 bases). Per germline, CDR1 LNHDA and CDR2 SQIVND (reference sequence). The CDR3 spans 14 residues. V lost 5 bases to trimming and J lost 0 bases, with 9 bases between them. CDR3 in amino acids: CASSGGSSTDTQYF. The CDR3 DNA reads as TGTGCCAGTAGTGGGGGGTCTAGCACAGATACGCAGTATTTT.

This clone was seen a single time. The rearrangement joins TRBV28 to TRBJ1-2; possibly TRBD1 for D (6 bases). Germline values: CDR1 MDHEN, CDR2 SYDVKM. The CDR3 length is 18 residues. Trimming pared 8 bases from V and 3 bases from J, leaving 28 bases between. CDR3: CASPRLFRDTEGHYGYTF. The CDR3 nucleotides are TGTGCCAGCCCGCGACTGTTCCGGGACACCGAGGGTCACTATGGCTACACCTTC.

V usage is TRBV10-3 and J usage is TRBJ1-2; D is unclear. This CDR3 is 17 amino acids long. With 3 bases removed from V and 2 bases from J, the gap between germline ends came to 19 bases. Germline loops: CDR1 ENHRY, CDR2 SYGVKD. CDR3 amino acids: CAISDSRPSLLNYGYTF. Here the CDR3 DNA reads TGTGCCATCAGTGACTCGCGGCCTTCTCTTTTAAACTATGGCTACACCTTC.

CDR3 sequence (DNA): TGTGCCAGCAGCTTAAGGCGGGGCATCTCCTACGAGCAGTACTTC. This translates into CASSLRRGISYEQYF. This chain joins TRBV11-2 and TRBJ2-7; TRBD2 might be the D (6 bases). The germline V and J ends were trimmed by 2 bases and 0 bases, with 11 bases remaining between them. Germline V lookup: CDR1 SGHAT, CDR2 FQNNGV. This CDR3 contains 15 residues.

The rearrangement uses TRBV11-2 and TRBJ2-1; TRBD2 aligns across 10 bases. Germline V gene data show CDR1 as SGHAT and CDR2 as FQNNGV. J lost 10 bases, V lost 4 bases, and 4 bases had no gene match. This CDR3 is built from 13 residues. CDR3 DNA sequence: TGTGCCAGCAGCTCCCAGGGACTAGCGGAGCAGTTCTTC. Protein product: CASSSQGLAEQFF.

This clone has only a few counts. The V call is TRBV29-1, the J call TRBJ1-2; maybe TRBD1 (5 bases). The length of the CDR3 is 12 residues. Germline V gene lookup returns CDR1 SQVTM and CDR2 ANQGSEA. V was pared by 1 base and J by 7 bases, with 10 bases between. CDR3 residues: CSVEVAGSGYTF. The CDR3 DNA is TGCAGCGTTGAAGTGGCAGGGTCTGGCTACACCTTC.

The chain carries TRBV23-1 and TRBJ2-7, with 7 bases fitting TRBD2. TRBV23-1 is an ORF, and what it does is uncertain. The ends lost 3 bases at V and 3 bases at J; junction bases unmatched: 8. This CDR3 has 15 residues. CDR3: CASSHPGGVGYEQYV. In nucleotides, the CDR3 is TGCGCCAGCAGTCACCCTGGGGGGGTGGGCTACGAGCAGTACGTC.

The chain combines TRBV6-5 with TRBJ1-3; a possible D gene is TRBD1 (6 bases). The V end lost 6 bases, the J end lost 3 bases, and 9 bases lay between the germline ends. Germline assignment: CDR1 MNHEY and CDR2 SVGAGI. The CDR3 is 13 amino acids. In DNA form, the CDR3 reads TGTGCCAGCAGGAGACAGGATGGAAACACCATATATTTT. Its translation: CASRRQDGNTIYF.

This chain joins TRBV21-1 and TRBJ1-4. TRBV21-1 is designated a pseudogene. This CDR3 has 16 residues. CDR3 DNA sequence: TGTGCCAGCAGCAAAGGGCGATCTAGAACTAATGAAAAACTGTTTTTT. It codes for CASSKGRSRTNEKLFF.

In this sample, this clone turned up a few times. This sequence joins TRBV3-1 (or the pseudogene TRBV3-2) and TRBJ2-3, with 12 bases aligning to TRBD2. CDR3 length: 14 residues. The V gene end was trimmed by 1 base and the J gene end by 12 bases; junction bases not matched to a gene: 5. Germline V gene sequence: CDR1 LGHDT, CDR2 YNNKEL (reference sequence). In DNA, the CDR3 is TGTGCCAGCAGCCAAGGACTAGCGGGAGTGGTCCAGTATTTT. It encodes CASSQGLAGVVQYF.

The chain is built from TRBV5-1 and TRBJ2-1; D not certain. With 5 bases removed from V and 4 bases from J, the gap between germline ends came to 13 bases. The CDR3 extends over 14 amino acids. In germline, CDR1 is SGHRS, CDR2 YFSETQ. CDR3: CASSTINPYNEQFF. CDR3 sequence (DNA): TGCGCCAGCAGTACAATCAATCCTTACAATGAGCAGTTCTTC.